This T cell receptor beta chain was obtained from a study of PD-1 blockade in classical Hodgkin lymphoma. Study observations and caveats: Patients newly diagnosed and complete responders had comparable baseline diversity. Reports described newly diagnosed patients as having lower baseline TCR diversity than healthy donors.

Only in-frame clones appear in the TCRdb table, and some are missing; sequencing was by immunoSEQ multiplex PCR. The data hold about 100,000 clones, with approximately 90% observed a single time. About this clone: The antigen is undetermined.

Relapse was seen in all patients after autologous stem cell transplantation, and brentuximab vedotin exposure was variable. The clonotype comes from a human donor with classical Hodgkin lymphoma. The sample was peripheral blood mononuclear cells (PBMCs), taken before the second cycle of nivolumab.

This CDR3 reads CASNTNWGPRTDRGFYEQYF. In DNA, the CDR3 is TGTGCCAGCAACACAAACTGGGGGCCCAGAACGGACAGGGGGTTCTACGAGCAGTACTTC. The chain links TRBV21-1 to TRBJ2-7; the listed D gene, TRBD1, was not tested against the DNA. TRBV21-1 is flagged as a pseudogene. The CDR3 sequence is 20 residues long.